The rows below give T cell receptor beta chains drawn from one sample of a study of lymphopenia after photon versus proton radiotherapy. Clones were read by immunoSEQ multiplex PCR, and TCRdb kept only the in-frame ones, dropping some. The sample records tens of thousands of clones, about nine tenths being singletons. This sample comprised peripheral blood, obtained from a patient treated with proton-based radiotherapy. The receptor set was obtained from a woman between 65 and 79 years old with pancreatic cancer. Some clones in this sample may be carry-over from other donors' samples. Both conserved end residues are part of each CDR3. Fields, in order: D gene, J gene, clone size, V gene, CDR3 protein, CDR3 DNA. D genes are given only for firm matches. Size tells how often a clone was seen (once, few, many) or the class of an expanded clone, and some rows leave it out.

. | TRBJ1-3 | . | TRBV11-2 | CASSLGTVGNTIYF | TGTGCCAGCAGCTTAGGGACAGTCGGAAACACCATATATTTT
. | TRBJ2-2 | . | TRBV30 | CAWSGAGWAGELFF | TGTGCCTGGAGTGGGGCAGGGTGGGCCGGGGAGCTGTTTTTT
. | TRBJ2-7 | . | TRBV7-9 | CASSKSQGFYEQYF | TGTGCCAGCAGCAAATCCCAGGGGTTCTACGAGCAGTACTTC
. | TRBJ2-1 | . | TRBV13 | CASSLGLKQFF | TGTGCCAGCAGCTTAGGCCTAAAGCAGTTCTTC
. | TRBJ1-1 | . | TRBV7-6 | CASSRQANTEAFF | TGTGCCAGCAGCCGACAGGCCAACACTGAAGCTTTCTTT
. | TRBJ1-1 | once | TRBV27 | CASRGRGTAEAFF | TGTGCCAGCAGGGGGCGCGGGACCGCTGAAGCTTTCTTT
. | TRBJ2-1 | . | TRBV7-9 | CASSLEGGSYNEQFF | TGTGCCAGCAGCTTAGAGGGGGGATCCTACAATGAGCAGTTCTTC
TRBD1 | TRBJ2-7 | . | TRBV14 | CASSQDRFGTGGTYEQYF | TGTGCCAGCAGCCAAGATCGGTTCGGGACAGGGGGAACGTACGAGCAGTACTTC
. | TRBJ2-7 | once | TRBV7-8 | CASSLGRDTYQYF | TGTGCCAGCAGCTTAGGTCGGGACACATATCAGTACTTC
. | TRBJ2-6 | . | TRBV30 | CAWSPTGLSGANVLTF | TGTGCCTGGAGTCCGACAGGTCTCTCTGGGGCCAACGTCCTGACTTTC
. | TRBJ2-4 | . | TRBV30 | CAWRPSEEAFKIAKNIQYF | TGTGCCTGGAGACCCTCCGAGGAGGCATTTAAAATAGCCAAAAACATTCAGTACTTC
. | TRBJ2-1 | . | TRBV5-1 | CASSLSGVHEQFF | TGCGCCAGCAGCTTATCGGGTGTCCATGAGCAGTTCTTC
. | TRBJ1-1 | . | TRBV29-1 | CSATAFTEAFF | TGCAGCGCAACAGCCTTCACTGAAGCTTTCTTT
TRBD2 | TRBJ2-3 | . | TRBV27 | CAIRSGIGDTQYF | TGTGCCATCCGTAGCGGGATTGGAGATACGCAGTATTTT
TRBD1 | TRBJ2-1 | . | TRBV6-6 | CASRITGGSYNEQFF | TGTGCCAGCAGGATAACAGGGGGCTCCTACAATGAGCAGTTCTTC
TRBD1 | TRBJ1-2 | . | TRBV19 | CASRDRDANYGYTF | TGTGCCAGTAGGGACAGGGACGCAAACTATGGCTACACCTTC
. | TRBJ2-2 | . | TRBV4-1 | CASSQVGEKNTGELFF | TGCGCCAGCAGCCAAGTGGGGGAGAAAAACACCGGGGAGCTGTTTTTT
. | TRBJ1-5 | . | TRBV2 | CASSDRDRLQPQHF | TGTGCCAGCAGTGACCGGGACCGCTTACAGCCCCAGCATTTT
TRBD1 | TRBJ2-7 | . | TRBV27 | CASSLSSGQGFEQYF | TGTGCCAGCAGTTTATCATCGGGACAGGGTTTCGAGCAGTACTTC
TRBD1 | TRBJ2-7 | . | TRBV7-2 | CASSKPGQGYEQYF | TGTGCCAGCAGCAAACCGGGACAGGGCTACGAGCAGTACTTC
TRBD1 | TRBJ2-1 | . | TRBV10-3 | CAISKTGTGVGNEQFF | TGTGCCATCAGTAAAACCGGGACAGGGGTGGGTAATGAGCAGTTCTTC
. | TRBJ1-5 | . | TRBV9 | CASSALSNQPQHF | TGTGCCAGCAGCGCACTTAGCAATCAGCCCCAGCATTTT
TRBD2 | TRBJ2-1 | once | TRBV5-1 | CASSSSGDYNEQFF | TGCGCCAGCAGCTCTAGCGGGGATTACAATGAGCAGTTCTTC
TRBD2 | TRBJ2-2 | . | TRBV28 | CASINSGTTNTGELFF | TGTGCCAGCATAAATAGCGGGACCACGAACACCGGGGAGCTGTTTTTT
. | TRBJ2-3 | . | TRBV7-2 | CASSLAPGGAADTQYF | TGTGCCAGCAGCTTAGCTCCCGGGGGCGCGGCAGATACGCAGTATTTT
TRBD1 | TRBJ2-7 | . | TRBV27 | CASSDRGGMYEQYF | TGTGCCAGCTCCGACAGGGGTGGAATGTACGAGCAGTACTTC
TRBD1 | TRBJ1-2 | once | TRBV7-2 | CASSSATGVHYGYTF | TGTGCCAGCAGCTCAGCGACAGGGGTGCACTATGGCTACACCTTC
. | TRBJ1-2 | . | TRBV28 | CASSFTGSNYGYTF | TGTGCCAGCAGTTTCACAGGCAGTAACTATGGCTACACCTTC
. | TRBJ2-1 | . | TRBV16 | CASSPPGRNEQFF | TGTGCCAGCAGCCCCCCGGGGAGAAATGAGCAGTTCTTC
. | TRBJ1-1 | . | TRBV18 | CASSPSTATEASF | TGTGCCAGCTCACCATCTACGGCCACTGAAGCTTCCTTT
TRBD1 | TRBJ1-5 | . | TRBV6-1 | CASRTGVQPQHF | TGTGCCAGCAGGACAGGGGTACAGCCCCAGCATTTT
TRBD1 | TRBJ2-1 | . | TRBV28 | CASSFPTRDRTINEQFF | TGTGCCAGCAGTTTCCCTACTCGGGACAGGACCATCAATGAGCAGTTCTTC
. | TRBJ1-1 | few | TRBV4-1 | CASSQAGLKDTEAFF | TGCGCCAGCAGCCAAGCGGGCTTAAAGGACACTGAAGCTTTCTTT
TRBD2 | TRBJ2-2 | . | TRBV2 | CASRPGLAGAGTGELFF | TGTGCCAGCAGACCGGGACTAGCGGGAGCGGGCACCGGGGAGCTGTTTTTT
. | TRBJ1-1 | . | TRBV10-2 | CASSESWGFEAFF | TGCGCCAGCAGTGAGTCCTGGGGGTTTGAAGCTTTCTTT
TRBD2 | TRBJ2-3 | . | TRBV7-9 | CASNRGGGLLSTDTQYF | TGTGCCAGCAACCGAGGTGGGGGACTACTGAGCACAGATACGCAGTATTTT
TRBD2 | TRBJ2-3 | few | TRBV6-4 | CASSETPVAGGTDTQYF | TGTGCCAGCAGTGAAACCCCCGTAGCGGGGGGCACAGATACGCAGTATTTT
. | TRBJ1-3 | . | TRBV19 | CASRRSGTGNTIYF | TGTGCCAGTAGACGCTCCGGGACAGGAAACACCATATATTTT
. | TRBJ1-4 | . | TRBV7-8 | CASSLVPPRAEKLFF | TGTGCCAGCAGCTTAGTTCCTCCGAGGGCTGAAAAACTGTTTTTT
. | TRBJ2-5 | . | TRBV18 | CASSPRTNQETQYF | TGTGCCAGCTCACCAAGGACGAACCAAGAGACCCAGTACTTC
TRBD1 | TRBJ1-3 | . | TRBV5-1 | CASSPSGTGPGSGNTIYF | TGCGCCAGCAGCCCCTCCGGGACAGGGCCGGGCTCTGGAAACACCATATATTTT
. | TRBJ2-1 | . | TRBV29-1 | CSVSQGEYNEQFF | TGCAGCGTATCGCAAGGAGAGTACAATGAGCAGTTCTTC
TRBD2 | TRBJ2-7 | . | TRBV28 | CASRPGLAGGGRQYF | TGTGCCAGCAGACCGGGACTAGCGGGAGGTGGTAGGCAGTACTTC
. | TRBJ2-1 | . | TRBV5-4 | CASSWTIDNEQFF | TGTGCCAGCAGCTGGACGATCGACAATGAGCAGTTCTTC
. | TRBJ1-3 | . | TRBV5-3 | CARSLEGAGNTIYF | TGTGCCAGAAGCTTGGAAGGGGCTGGAAACACCATATATTTT
. | TRBJ1-2 | . | TRBV30 | CAWSVGYGYTF | TGTGCCTGGAGTGTGGGATATGGCTACACCTTC
. | TRBJ1-2 | . | TRBV7-2 | CASSLPPKGYTF | TGTGCCAGCAGCTTGCCCCCTAAAGGCTACACCTTC
TRBD2 | TRBJ2-1 | . | TRBV30 | CAWSVGSGRNEQFF | TGTGCCTGGAGTGTAGGTAGCGGGAGGAATGAGCAGTTCTTC
TRBD1 | TRBJ1-1 | . | TRBV28 | CASSSQGARTEAFF | TGTGCCAGCAGTTCACAGGGGGCACGAACTGAAGCTTTCTTT
. | TRBJ2-7 | . | TRBV30 | CAWSRLPAGEQYF | TGTGCCTGGAGTAGATTACCAGCCGGCGAGCAGTACTTC
. | TRBJ2-2 | . | TRBV10-1 | CASSRGSTGELFF | TGCGCCAGCAGTAGAGGGTCCACCGGGGAGCTGTTTTTT
TRBD2 | TRBJ2-2 | . | TRBV4-3 | CASSQATSGMNTGELFF | TGCGCCAGCAGCCAAGCAACTAGCGGGATGAACACCGGGGAGCTGTTTTTT
. | TRBJ2-3 | few | TRBV9 | CASSVAVGAGDTQYF | TGTGCCAGCAGCGTAGCGGTAGGGGCGGGGGATACGCAGTATTTT
. | TRBJ1-1 | . | TRBV13 | CASSLGGKRIGAEAFF | TGTGCCAGCAGCTTGGGGGGAAAAAGGATAGGGGCTGAAGCTTTCTTT
. | TRBJ1-1 | few | TRBV18 | CASSFDHSAEAFF | TGTGCCAGCTCATTCGACCATTCTGCTGAAGCTTTCTTT
. | TRBJ2-5 | . | TRBV30 | CAWSPAGETQYF | TGTGCCTGGAGTCCTGCGGGAGAGACCCAGTACTTC
. | TRBJ1-6 | . | TRBV30 | CAWNGRRNSPLHF | TGTGCCTGGAATGGACGGCGTAATTCACCCCTCCACTTT
. | TRBJ2-1 | . | TRBV6-6 | CASSYEGAYNEQFF | TGTGCCAGCAGTTACGAGGGTGCCTACAATGAGCAGTTCTTC
. | TRBJ1-5 | . | TRBV28 | CASSLRMSARGDQPQHF | TGTGCCAGCAGTTTAAGGATGTCGGCTCGGGGGGATCAGCCCCAGCATTTT
TRBD1 | TRBJ2-2 | . | TRBV18 | CASSHDRAGELFF | TGTGCCAGCTCACATGACAGGGCCGGGGAGCTGTTTTTT